A selection of T cell receptor beta chains follows, all from one sample in a study of breast tumors, draining lymph nodes, adjacent tissues. TCRdb re-called the multiplex PCR reads through MiXCR, storing one row per CDR3 protein. The sample lists approximately 100,000 distinct CDR3 sequences; about 20% were seen once. The sample taken for sequencing was axillary lymph node tissue. These receptors all come from a female donor with breast cancer. Some clones in this sample may be carry-over from other donors' samples. Each CDR3 is given with its conserved first and last residue. The order of the fields is V gene, J gene, clone size, CDR3 protein. A row's size may be missing; if present it is once, few, many or a size class.

v_call: TRBV10-3
j_call: TRBJ2-7
clone_size: -
cdr3_aa: CAISDPLDRDEQYF

v_call: TRBV5-5
j_call: TRBJ1-6
clone_size: many
cdr3_aa: CASSYTDDNSPLHF

v_call: TRBV12-3/TRBV12-4
j_call: TRBJ2-1
clone_size: -
cdr3_aa: CASSARGTSQRNGQFF

v_call: TRBV4-1
j_call: TRBJ2-7
clone_size: many
cdr3_aa: CASSRTREGGTGEQYF

v_call: TRBV2
j_call: TRBJ1-4
clone_size: many
cdr3_aa: CASSDTGPTEKLFF

v_call: TRBV20-1
j_call: TRBJ2-5
clone_size: many
cdr3_aa: CSASGVRETQYF

v_call: TRBV20-1
j_call: TRBJ2-4
clone_size: -
cdr3_aa: CSGSSGQNIQYF

v_call: TRBV6-5
j_call: TRBJ2-7
clone_size: many
cdr3_aa: CASSYSGTSGNRFEQYF

v_call: TRBV20-1
j_call: TRBJ2-3
clone_size: many
cdr3_aa: CSARDGNTDTQYF

v_call: TRBV11-2
j_call: TRBJ2-1
clone_size: many
cdr3_aa: CASSLDRGRRSYNEQFF

v_call: TRBV7-9
j_call: TRBJ2-5
clone_size: many
cdr3_aa: CASSHLTASGQETQYF

v_call: TRBV6-1
j_call: TRBJ2-1
clone_size: few
cdr3_aa: CASSVGQGRAEFF

v_call: TRBV5-1
j_call: TRBJ2-7
clone_size: many
cdr3_aa: CASKDGLGSSYEQYF

v_call: TRBV4-1
j_call: TRBJ2-1
clone_size: many
cdr3_aa: CASSQDKLVGQEQFF

v_call: TRBV7-2
j_call: TRBJ2-1
clone_size: many
cdr3_aa: CASSSGDEQFF

v_call: TRBV28
j_call: TRBJ2-7
clone_size: few
cdr3_aa: CASSFSSGTYEQYF